This T cell receptor beta chain was sequenced during a study of naive and memory T cell subsets. Whole-study results and caveats: Possibly reflecting memory cells re-expressing CD45RA, a few larger clonotypes occurred in naive repertoires, especially CD8. Findings for naive and memory subsets could not be checked against ground truth.

This clonotype was seen a handful of times. The antigen remains undetermined. Two oligonucleotides, mixed equimolar, formed the beta constant-region primer covering TRBC1 and TRBC2. Ligated cDNA was amplified by four rounds of PCR with nested alpha and beta constant-region primers and SP2. TCRdb redid the calling of the UMI-ligation and nested PCR reads with MiXCR, one entry per CDR3 protein. This repertoire shows roughly 83,000 distinct CDR3 sequences, roughly 10% found once; its top ten account for more than 0.11%. The CDR3 is made up of 16 amino acids. J lost 1 base, V lost 4 bases, and 5 bases had no gene match. Germline CDR1 is LGHDT and CDR2 is YNNKEL (reference sequence).

This chain joins TRBV3-1 and TRBJ2-5; 11 bases are shared with TRBD2. This TCR came from a human donor in good health. Sequencing was performed on naive CD4+ T cells from blood. CDR3 sequence: CASSPLAGGIQETQYF. The CDR3 DNA reads as TGTGCCAGCAGCCCCTTAGCGGGGGGGATCCAAGAGACCCAGTACTTC.